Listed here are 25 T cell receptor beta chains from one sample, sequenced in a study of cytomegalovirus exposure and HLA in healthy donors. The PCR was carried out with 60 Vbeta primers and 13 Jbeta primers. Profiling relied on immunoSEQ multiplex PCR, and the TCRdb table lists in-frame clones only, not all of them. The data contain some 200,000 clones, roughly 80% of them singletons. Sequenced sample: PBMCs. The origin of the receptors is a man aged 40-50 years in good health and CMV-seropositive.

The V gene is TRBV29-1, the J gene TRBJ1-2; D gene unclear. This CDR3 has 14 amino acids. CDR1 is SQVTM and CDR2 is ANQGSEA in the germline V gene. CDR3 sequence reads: CRKGGRELGYGYTF. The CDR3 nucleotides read TGCAGGAAAGGCGGACGGGAATTGGGCTATGGCTACACCTTC. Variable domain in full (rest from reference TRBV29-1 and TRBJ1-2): SAVISQKPSRDICQRGTSLTIQCQVDSQVTMMFWYRQQPGQSLTLIATANQGSEATYESGFVIDKFPISRPNLTFSTLTVSNMSPEDSSIYLCRKGGRELGYGYTFGSGTRLTVV.

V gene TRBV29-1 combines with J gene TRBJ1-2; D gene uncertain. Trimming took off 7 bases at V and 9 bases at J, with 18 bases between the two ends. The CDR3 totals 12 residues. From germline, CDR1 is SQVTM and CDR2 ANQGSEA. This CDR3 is CSAVDGRESYTF. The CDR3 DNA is TGCAGCGCCGTCGACGGCCGGGAGAGCTACACCTTC.

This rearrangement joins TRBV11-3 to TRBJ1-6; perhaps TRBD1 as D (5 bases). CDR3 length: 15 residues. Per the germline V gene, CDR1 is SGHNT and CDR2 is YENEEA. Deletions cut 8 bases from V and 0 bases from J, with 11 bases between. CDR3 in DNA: TGTGCCAGCTCCGCGGGGACCTCCTATAATTCACCCCTCCACTTT. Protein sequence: CASSAGTSYNSPLHF.

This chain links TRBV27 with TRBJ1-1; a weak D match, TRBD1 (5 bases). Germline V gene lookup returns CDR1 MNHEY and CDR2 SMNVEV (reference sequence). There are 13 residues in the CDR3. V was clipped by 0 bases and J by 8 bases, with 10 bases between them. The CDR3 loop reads CASSLSRDLEAFF. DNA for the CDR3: TGTGCCAGCAGTTTATCGCGGGACCTCGAAGCTTTCTTT.

CDR3 DNA: TGCGCCAGCAGCTTGCTCAGGGGGAGCACCGGGGAGCTGTTTTTT. The encoded protein is CASSLLRGSTGELFF. The gene calls are TRBV5-1 and TRBJ2-2, with 7 nucleotides matching TRBD1. The germline V gene has CDR1 SGHRS and CDR2 YFSETQ. With V trimmed by 1 base and J by 4 bases, 4 bases remained unmatched. The CDR3 totals 15 residues.

CDR3 nucleotides: TGTGCCAGCAGTGAGACCGACAGGCTCACTGAAGCTTTCTTT. This translates into CASSETDRLTEAFF. The J gene is TRBJ1-1, the V gene TRBV6-5; tentative D call: TRBD1 (6 bases). The CDR3 runs 14 residues. V was clipped by 5 bases and J by 4 bases, with 14 bases between them. Germline CDR1 reads MNHEY; CDR2 reads SVGAGI.

CDR3 DNA sequence: TGTGCCTACCAAACAGGGGTAGGGGCTGGGGCCAACGTCCTGACTTTC. Its translation is CAYQTGVGAGANVLTF. This chain connects TRBV30 to TRBJ2-6; 7 bases map to TRBD1. V shed 7 bases and J 2 bases; nucleotides not matched to a gene: 11. This CDR3 spans 16 amino acids. In germline, CDR1 is GTSNPN, CDR2 SVGIG (reference sequence).

CDR3 residues: CASSQDVAGTVNEKLFF. CDR3 in DNA: TGCGCCAGCAGCCAAGATGTGGCGGGGACGGTGAATGAAAAACTGTTTTTT. The genes are TRBV4-3 and TRBJ1-4, with D perhaps matching TRBD1 (5 bases). The CDR3 is made up of 17 amino acids. The V gene lost 0 bases and the J gene lost 5 bases, with 16 bases spanning the gap. Germline V CDR1 and CDR2: LGHNA, YSLEER.

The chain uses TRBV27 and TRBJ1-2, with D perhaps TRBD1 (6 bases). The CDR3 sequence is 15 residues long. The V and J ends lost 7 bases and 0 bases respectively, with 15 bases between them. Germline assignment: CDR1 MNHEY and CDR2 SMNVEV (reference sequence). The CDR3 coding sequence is TGTGCCAGCAATCTACAGGGTCCAGCTAACTATGGCTACACCTTC. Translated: CASNLQGPANYGYTF.

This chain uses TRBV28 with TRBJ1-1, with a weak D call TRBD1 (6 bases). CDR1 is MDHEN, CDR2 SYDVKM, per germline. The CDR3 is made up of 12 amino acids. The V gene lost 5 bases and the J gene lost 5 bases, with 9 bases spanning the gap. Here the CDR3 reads CASSHRATEAFF. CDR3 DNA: TGTGCCAGCAGTCACAGGGCTACTGAAGCTTTCTTT.

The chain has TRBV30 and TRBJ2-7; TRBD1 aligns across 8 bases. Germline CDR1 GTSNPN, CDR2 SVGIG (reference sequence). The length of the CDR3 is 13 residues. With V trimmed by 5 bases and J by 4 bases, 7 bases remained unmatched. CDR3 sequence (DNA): TGTGCCTGGGGGACAGGCGCTTTATACGAGCAGTACTTC. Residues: CAWGTGALYEQYF.

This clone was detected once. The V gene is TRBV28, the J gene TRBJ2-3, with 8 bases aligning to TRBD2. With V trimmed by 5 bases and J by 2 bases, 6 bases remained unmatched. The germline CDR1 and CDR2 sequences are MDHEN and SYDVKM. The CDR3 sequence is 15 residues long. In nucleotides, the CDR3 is TGTGCCAGCAGTGTCGGGGGGGCCTTCACAGATACGCAGTATTTT. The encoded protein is CASSVGGAFTDTQYF.

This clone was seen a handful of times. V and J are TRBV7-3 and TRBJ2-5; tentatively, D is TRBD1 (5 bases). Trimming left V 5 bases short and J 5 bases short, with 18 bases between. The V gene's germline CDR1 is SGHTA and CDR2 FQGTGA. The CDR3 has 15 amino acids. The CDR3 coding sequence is TGTGCCAGCAGCCCCGGGTCGCTAGGGGTGGAGACCCAGTACTTC. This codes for CASSPGSLGVETQYF.

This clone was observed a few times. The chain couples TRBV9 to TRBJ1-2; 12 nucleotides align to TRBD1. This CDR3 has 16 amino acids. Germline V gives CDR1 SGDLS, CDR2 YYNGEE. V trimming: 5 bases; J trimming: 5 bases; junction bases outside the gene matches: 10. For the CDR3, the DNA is TGTGCCAGCAGTACCGGGACAGGGGGCGAAAGGTATGGCTACACCTTC. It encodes CASSTGTGGERYGYTF. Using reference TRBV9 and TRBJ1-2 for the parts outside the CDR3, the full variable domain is DSGVTQTPKHLITATGQRVTLRCSPRSGDLSVYWYQQSLDQGLQFLIQYYNGEERAKGNILERFSAQQFPDLHSELNLSSLELGDSALYFCASSTGTGGERYGYTFGSGTRLTVV.

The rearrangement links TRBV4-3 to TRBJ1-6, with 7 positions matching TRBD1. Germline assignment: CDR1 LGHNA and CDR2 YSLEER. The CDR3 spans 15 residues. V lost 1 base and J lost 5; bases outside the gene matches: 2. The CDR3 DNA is TGCGCCAGCAGCCAAGTAGGGGGCCATAATTCACCCCTCCACTTT. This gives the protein CASSQVGGHNSPLHF.

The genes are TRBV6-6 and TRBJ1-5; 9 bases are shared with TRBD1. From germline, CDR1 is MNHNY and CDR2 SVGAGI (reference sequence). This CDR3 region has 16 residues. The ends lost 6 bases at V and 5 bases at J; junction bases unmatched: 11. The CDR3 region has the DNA TGTGCCAGCAGCCGCGGACAGGGGCTTATGGATCAGCCCCAGCATTTT. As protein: CASSRGQGLMDQPQHF.

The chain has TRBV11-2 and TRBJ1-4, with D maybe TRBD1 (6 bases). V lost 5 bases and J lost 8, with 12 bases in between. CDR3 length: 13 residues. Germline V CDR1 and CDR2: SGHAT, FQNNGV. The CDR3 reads CASSPRRGEKLFF. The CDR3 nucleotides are TGTGCCAGCAGCCCTCGAAGGGGGGAAAAACTGTTTTTT.

The CDR3 spells CASSEEGLNYGYTF. CDR3 sequence (DNA): TGTGCCAGCAGTGAAGAGGGGCTGAACTATGGCTACACCTTC. V is TRBV2 and J is TRBJ1-2, with D perhaps TRBD1 (5 bases). CDR3 length: 14 amino acids. CDR1 is SNHLY and CDR2 is FYNNEI in the germline V gene. V lost 1 base, J lost 2 bases, and 8 bases lay in between.

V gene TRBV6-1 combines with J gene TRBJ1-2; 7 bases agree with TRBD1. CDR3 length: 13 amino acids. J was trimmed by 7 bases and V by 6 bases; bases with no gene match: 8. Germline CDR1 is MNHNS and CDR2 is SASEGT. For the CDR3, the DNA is TGTGCCAGCAGCTACGGACAGGCTGGTGGCTACACCTTC. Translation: CASSYGQAGGYTF.

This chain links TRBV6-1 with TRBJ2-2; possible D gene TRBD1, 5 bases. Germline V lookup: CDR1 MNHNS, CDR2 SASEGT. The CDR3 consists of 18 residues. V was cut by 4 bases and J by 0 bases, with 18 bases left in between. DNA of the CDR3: TGTGCCAGCAGTGCCGTTGGACATAGACTCGCGAACACCGGGGAGCTGTTTTTT. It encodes CASSAVGHRLANTGELFF.

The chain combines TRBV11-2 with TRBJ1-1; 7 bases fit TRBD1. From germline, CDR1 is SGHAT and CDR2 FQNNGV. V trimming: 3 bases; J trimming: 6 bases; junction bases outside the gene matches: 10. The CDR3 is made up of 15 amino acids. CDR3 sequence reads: CASSFGDSRAPEAFF. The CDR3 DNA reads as TGTGCCAGCAGCTTCGGGGACAGTAGAGCCCCTGAAGCTTTCTTT.

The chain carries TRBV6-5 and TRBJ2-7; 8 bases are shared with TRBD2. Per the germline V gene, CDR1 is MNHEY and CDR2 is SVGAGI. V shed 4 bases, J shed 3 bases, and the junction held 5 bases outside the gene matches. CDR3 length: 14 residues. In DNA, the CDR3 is TGTGCCAGCAGTTTTAGCGGGGAGTTCTACGAGCAGTACTTC. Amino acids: CASSFSGEFYEQYF.

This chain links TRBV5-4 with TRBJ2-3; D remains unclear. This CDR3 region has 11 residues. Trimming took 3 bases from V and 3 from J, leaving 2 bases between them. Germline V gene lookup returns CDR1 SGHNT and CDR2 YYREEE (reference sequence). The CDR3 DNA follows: TGTGCCAGCAGCTCGACAGATACGCAGTATTTT. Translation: CASSSTDTQYF.

CDR3 region: CASSLDGGGVQRQFF. DNA for the CDR3: TGTGCCAGCAGCTTAGACGGCGGGGGGGTGCAACGGCAGTTCTTC. The rearrangement joins TRBV7-2 to TRBJ2-1; 9 bases are a match to TRBD2. The CDR3 spans 15 residues. Germline loops: CDR1 SGHTA, CDR2 FQGNSA. Trimming at V came to 1 base and at J to 12 bases, leaving 10 bases not matched to a gene.

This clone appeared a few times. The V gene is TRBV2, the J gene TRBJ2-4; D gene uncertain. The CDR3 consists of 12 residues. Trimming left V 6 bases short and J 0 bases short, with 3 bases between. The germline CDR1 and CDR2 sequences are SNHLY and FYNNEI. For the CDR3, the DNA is TGTGCCAGCAGACAAGCCAAAAACATTCAGTACTTC. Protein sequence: CASRQAKNIQYF.